What follows describes a single T cell receptor beta chain. The antigen is undetermined. Constant-segment primers were used for 5'RACE, and the resulting TCR alpha and TCR beta cDNA libraries carried sample barcodes and UMIs. TCRdb reprocessed the 5' RACE reads via MiXCR and lists one record per CDR3 protein. The table has fewer than 300,000 distinct CDR3 sequences, 15% to 20% seen once. These data originate in a study of T-cell memory formation after mild COVID-19. Points from the study as a whole: Pre-infection memory showed some responding clones, and this suggested that cross-reactive memory joined. SARS-CoV-2 specificity was not confirmed for second-wave clones peaking on day 37.

The CDR3 spans 15 residues. The germline V gene has CDR1 SGHRS and CDR2 YFSETQ. Trimming removed 1 base at V and 2 bases at J, with 11 bases between. This clonotype was sampled from a man in his late teens or twenties who had mild COVID-19 (a few samples of this study predate the infection). Cell type and time point are not known. Sequenced sample: PBMCs or a T cell subset sorted from them (not recorded which). The chain links TRBV5-1 to TRBJ2-3; TRBD2 is a possible D gene (5 bases). CDR3 loop: CASSLTPGDTDTQYF. The CDR3 nucleotides are TGCGCCAGCAGCTTGACACCCGGGGACACAGATACGCAGTATTTT.